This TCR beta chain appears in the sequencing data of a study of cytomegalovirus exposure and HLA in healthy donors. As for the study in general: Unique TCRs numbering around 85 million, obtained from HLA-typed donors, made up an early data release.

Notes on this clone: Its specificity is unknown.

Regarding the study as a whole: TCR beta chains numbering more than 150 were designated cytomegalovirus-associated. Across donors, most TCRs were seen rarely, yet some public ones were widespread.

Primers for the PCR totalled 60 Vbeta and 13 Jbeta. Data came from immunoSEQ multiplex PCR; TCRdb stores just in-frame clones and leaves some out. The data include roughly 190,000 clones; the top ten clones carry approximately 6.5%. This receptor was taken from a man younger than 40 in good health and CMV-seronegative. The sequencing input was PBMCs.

The CDR3 DNA sequence: TGTGCCAGTAGTATCCCTTTCCCGCGTACAGGCCAGGGACAGCCCCAGCATTTT. Translating it yields CASSIPFPRTGQGQPQHF. J is TRBJ1-5 and V is TRBV19, with a weak D call TRBD1 (5 bases). This CDR3 spans 18 amino acids. V dropped 3 bases and J dropped 7 bases, with 25 bases sitting between them. Germline V gene sequence: CDR1 LNHDA, CDR2 SQIVND (reference sequence). Filled out from reference TRBV19 and TRBJ1-5, the complete variable domain reads DGGITQSPKYLFRKEGQNVTLSCEQNLNHDAMYWYRQDPGQGLRLIYYSQIVNDFQKGDIAEGYSVSREKKESFPLTVTSAQKNPTAFYLCASSIPFPRTGQGQPQHFGDGTRLSIL.